This T cell receptor beta chain emerged from a study of identical twins. TCRdb re-called the 5' RACE reads with MiXCR, one entry per CDR3 protein. Of about 720,000 distinct CDR3 sequences listed, roughly 18% were seen once; the top ten hold 10% to 15%. Germline values: CDR1 SGHAT, CDR2 FQNNGV. CDR3 size: 12 residues. The V end lost 2 bases, the J end lost 7 bases, and 6 bases lay between the germline ends. Every donor was a healthy Caucasian. Regarding this clonotype: Its antigen is unidentified.

Regarding the study as a whole: Fewer insertions were carried by abundant cord blood beta clonotypes, but none was seen in memory repertoires.

The data were also submitted as part of a second study, on T cells expressing NK-cell markers. That source reports: The CD3+CD56-NKG2C+ fraction was also led by these clonotypes in several donors.

The receptor was derived from a young woman in good health. The material sequenced was PBMCs. This sequence joins TRBV11-2 and TRBJ2-4; D call uncertain. The CDR3 DNA is TGTGCCAGCAGCTTAACGTCCAACATTCAGTACTTC. Translating gives CASSLTSNIQYF.